The subject of this entry is one T cell receptor (beta chain). The sample originates from a study of shared clonotypes between healthy human individuals. Study summary: There were three CD4 naive, three CD4 memory, two CD8 naive and one CD8 memory plates per donor.

Each subset's genomic DNA was split evenly across several immunoSEQ plates. Sequenced by immunoSEQ multiplex PCR; TCRdb stores in-frame clones only, minus some. The profile covers under 2,000,000 clones, with approximately 95% appearing a single time and around 1.2% taken by the ten largest. Cells designated naive CD8 were CD45RO-negative and were positively selected for CCR7, with terminally differentiated effector memory CD45RA+ cells excluded. Material: naive CD8+ T cells sorted from blood. This clonotype was sampled from a man aged 18 to 29 in good health.

Here the CDR3 reads CASTDRGVPTDTQYF. CDR3 coding DNA: TGTGCCAGCACGGACAGGGGGGTTCCCACAGATACGCAGTATTTT. This chain links TRBV2 with TRBJ2-3, with 10 bases that match TRBD1. V shed 7 bases and J 2 bases; nucleotides not matched to a gene: 6. The length of the CDR3 is 15 residues. Germline values: CDR1 SNHLY, CDR2 FYNNEI.